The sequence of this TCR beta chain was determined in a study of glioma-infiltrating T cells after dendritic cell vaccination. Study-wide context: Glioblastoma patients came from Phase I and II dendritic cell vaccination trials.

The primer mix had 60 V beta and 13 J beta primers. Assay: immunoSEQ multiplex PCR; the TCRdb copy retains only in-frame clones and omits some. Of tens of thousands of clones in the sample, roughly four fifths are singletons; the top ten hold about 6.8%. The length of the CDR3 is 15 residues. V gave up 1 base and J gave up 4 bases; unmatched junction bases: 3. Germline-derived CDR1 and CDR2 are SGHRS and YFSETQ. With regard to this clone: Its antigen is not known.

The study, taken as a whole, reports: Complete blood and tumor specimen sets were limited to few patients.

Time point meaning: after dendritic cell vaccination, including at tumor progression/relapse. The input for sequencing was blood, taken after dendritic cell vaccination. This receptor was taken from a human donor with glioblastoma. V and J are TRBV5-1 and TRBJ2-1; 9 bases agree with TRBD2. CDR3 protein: CASSLSTSGYNEQFF. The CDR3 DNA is TGCGCCAGCAGCTTGAGTACTAGCGGGTACAATGAGCAGTTCTTC.